The rows below give T cell receptor beta chains drawn from one sample of a study of identical twins. Each CDR3 protein gets one entry after TCRdb re-called the 5' RACE reads with MiXCR. In the table there are nearly 200,000 distinct CDR3 sequences, less than 20% of which are singletons. The same specimen was also included in a second study, on T cells expressing NK-cell markers.

Sequencing was done on a sample of CD8+ T cells sorted from blood. The receptors come from a woman younger than 30 in good health. Each CDR3 is given with its conserved first and last residue. The D gene is left open where the match is weak. Some rows mark clone size as missing; the rest say once, few, many or name a class of expanded clone.

cdr3_length j_call v_call d_call clone_size cdr3_aa cdr3_nt
15 TRBJ1-5 TRBV2 NA NA CASSDEYGANQPQHF TGTGCCAGCAGTGATGAGTACGGGGCCAATCAGCCCCAGCATTTT
12 TRBJ2-7 TRBV11-3 NA few CASSWEGYEQYF TGTGCCAGCAGCTGGGAAGGGTACGAGCAGTACTTC
16 TRBJ2-7 TRBV20-1 TRBD2 few CSARDPPGGSAYEQYF TGCAGTGCTAGAGATCCGCCCGGCGGGAGTGCCTACGAGCAGTACTTC
16 TRBJ1-2 TRBV7-9 TRBD1 few CASSSPSTGGNYGYTF TGTGCCAGCAGCTCCCCTTCGACAGGGGGCAACTATGGCTACACCTTC
15 TRBJ1-1 TRBV6-2/TRBV6-3 NA NA CASLVSPHMNTEAFF TGTGCCAGCCTCGTGTCGCCTCACATGAACACTGAAGCTTTCTTT
12 TRBJ2-1 TRBV3-1 NA NA CASSQGGGLGNW TGTGCCAGCAGCCAGGGAGGCGGGCTCGGGAATTGG
13 TRBJ2-2 TRBV24-1 NA NA CATSDLGHEELFF TGTGCCACCAGTGATTTAGGACACGAGGAGCTGTTTTTT
12 TRBJ1-2 TRBV6-1 NA few CASTDSIYGYTF TGTGCCAGCACCGACAGCATCTATGGCTACACCTTC
12 TRBJ2-7 TRBV9 NA few CASSATGNEQYF TGTGCCAGCAGCGCAACAGGGAACGAGCAGTACTTC
15 TRBJ2-1 TRBV7-6 NA NA CASSLEAGASYEQFF TGTGCCAGCAGCTTAGAAGCGGGTGCGTCCTATGAGCAGTTCTTC
12 TRBJ2-7 TRBV15 NA few CATSRVGDEQYF TGTGCCACCAGCAGAGTGGGGGACGAGCAGTACTTC
13 TRBJ2-7 TRBV20-1 TRBD1 NA CSARVGTAYEQYF TGCAGTGCTAGGGTTGGGACAGCCTACGAGCAGTACTTC
15 TRBJ2-5 TRBV2 NA NA CASSEAMDRQETQYF TGTGCCAGCAGTGAAGCTATGGACAGACAAGAGACCCAGTACTTC
13 TRBJ2-1 TRBV29-1 TRBD2 few CSVVREDYNEQFF TGCAGCGTTGTCCGGGAGGACTACAATGAGCAGTTCTTC
16 TRBJ2-1 TRBV12-3/TRBV12-4 TRBD2 NA CASTAIARGDYNEQFF TGTGCCAGCACCGCAATAGCCCGGGGGGATTACAATGAGCAGTTCTTC
14 TRBJ2-1 TRBV7-9 NA few CASSPIQGPDEQFF TGTGCCAGCAGCCCAATTCAGGGTCCCGATGAGCAGTTCTTC
15 TRBJ2-2 TRBV9 TRBD2 few CASSVGGTSGGELFF TGTGCCAGCAGCGTAGGGGGGACTAGTGGCGGGGAGCTGTTTTTT
13 TRBJ1-1 TRBV2 NA few CASPKILDAEAFF TGTGCCAGCCCCAAAATCCTAGATGCTGAAGCTTTCTTT
16 TRBJ2-5 TRBV15 TRBD2 few CATSRVGGGTQETQYF TGTGCCACCAGCAGAGTCGGCGGGGGGACCCAAGAGACCCAGTACTTC
15 TRBJ2-2 TRBV6-4 NA many CASSDSGTNTGELFF TGTGCCAGCAGTGACTCCGGGACTAACACCGGGGAGCTGTTTTTT
13 TRBJ2-3 TRBV12-3/TRBV12-4 NA few CASVGGAPDTQYF TGTGCCAGCGTTGGCGGAGCCCCAGATACGCAGTATTTT
14 TRBJ2-3 TRBV12-3/TRBV12-4 NA few CASSFGGNTDTQYF TGTGCCAGCAGTTTCGGCGGTAACACAGATACGCAGTATTTT
11 TRBJ2-3 TRBV12-3/TRBV12-4 NA NA CASSSVDTQYF TGTGCCAGCAGTTCAGTAGATACGCAGTATTTT
13 TRBJ2-1 TRBV7-9 NA few CASSRGGGIEQFF TGTGCCAGCAGCCGGGGTGGGGGCATTGAGCAGTTCTTC
11 TRBJ2-3 TRBV7-6 NA NA CASSSSDTQYF TGTGCCAGCAGCTCGTCAGATACGCAGTATTTT
11 TRBJ1-1 TRBV29-1 NA few CSVLMNTEAFF TGCAGCGTTCTCATGAACACTGAAGCTTTCTTT
15 TRBJ2-2 TRBV27 NA NA CASSLRQGRAGELFF TGTGCCAGCAGTTTAAGACAGGGGAGGGCCGGGGAGCTGTTTTTT
12 TRBJ2-1 TRBV12-3/TRBV12-4 NA few CASNEGYNEQFF TGTGCCAGCAACGAGGGGTACAATGAGCAGTTCTTC
16 TRBJ2-3 TRBV9 NA NA CASSEFPGPSTDTQYF TGTGCCAGCAGCGAATTTCCGGGACCAAGCACAGATACGCAGTATTTT
11 TRBJ1-1 TRBV25-1 NA few CASGGWTEAFF TGTGCCAGCGGGGGCTGGACTGAAGCTTTCTTT
15 TRBJ1-1 TRBV15 TRBD1 NA CATSSLDRANTEAFF TGTGCCACCAGCAGCTTGGACAGGGCGAACACTGAAGCTTTCTTT
16 TRBJ2-1 TRBV27 NA once CASSLVESGLLDEQFF TGTGCCAGCAGTTTGGTAGAGAGCGGGCTGCTAGATGAGCAGTTCTTC